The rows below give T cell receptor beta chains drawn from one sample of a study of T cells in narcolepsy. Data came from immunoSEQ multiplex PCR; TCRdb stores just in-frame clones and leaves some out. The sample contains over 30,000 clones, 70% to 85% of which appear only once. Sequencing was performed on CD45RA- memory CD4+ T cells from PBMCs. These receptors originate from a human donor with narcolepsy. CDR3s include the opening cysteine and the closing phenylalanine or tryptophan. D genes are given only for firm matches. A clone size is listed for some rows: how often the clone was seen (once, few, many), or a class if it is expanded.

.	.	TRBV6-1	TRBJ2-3	CASTPLGEKGDTQYF	TGTGCCAGCACCCCGTTGGGAGAGAAAGGAGATACGCAGTATTTT
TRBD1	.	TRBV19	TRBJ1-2	CASTTDRGNYGYTF	TGTGCCAGTACTACCGACAGGGGCAACTATGGCTACACCTTC
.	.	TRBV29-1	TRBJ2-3	CSVPDRGGTDTQYF	TGCAGCGTTCCCGACCGGGGCGGCACAGATACGCAGTATTTT
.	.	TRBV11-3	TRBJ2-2	CASSLDMASTGELFF	TGTGCCAGCAGCTTAGATATGGCTAGCACCGGGGAGCTGTTTTTT
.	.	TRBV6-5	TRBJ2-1	CASKQGEGNEQFF	TGTGCCAGCAAGCAGGGGGAGGGGAATGAGCAGTTCTTC
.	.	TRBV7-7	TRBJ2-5	CASSPIGGGVSETQYF	TGTGCTAGCAGCCCCATCGGCGGGGGCGTATCGGAGACCCAGTACTTC
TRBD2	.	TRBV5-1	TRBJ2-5	CASSLVLAGEETQYF	TGCGCCAGCAGCTTGGTCCTAGCGGGGGAAGAGACCCAGTACTTC
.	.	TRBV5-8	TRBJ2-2	CASSSRLGELFF	TGTGCCAGCAGCTCCCGACTCGGGGAGCTGTTTTTT
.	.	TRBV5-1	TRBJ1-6	CASSPRGRGNNSPLHF	TGCGCCAGCAGCCCTCGAGGCAGGGGAAATAATTCACCCCTCCACTTT
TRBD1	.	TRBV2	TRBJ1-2	CASSRDSVYGYTF	TGTGCCAGCAGTCGGGACAGCGTCTATGGCTACACCTTC
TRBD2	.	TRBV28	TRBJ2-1	CASSLSQRGNEQFF	TGTGCCAGCAGTTTGTCCCAGCGGGGCAATGAGCAGTTCTTC
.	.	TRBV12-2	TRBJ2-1	CASRFGTAIYNEQFF	TGTGCAAGTCGATTCGGGACAGCCATCTACAATGAGCAGTTCTTC
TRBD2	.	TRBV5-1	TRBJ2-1	CASSPGGGSSYNEQFF	TGCGCCAGCAGCCCGGGCGGGGGGAGCTCCTACAATGAGCAGTTCTTC
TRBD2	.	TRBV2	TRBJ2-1	CASSAGAGVGNRDEQFF	TGTGCCAGCAGTGCAGGTGCGGGGGTTGGCAACCGGGATGAGCAGTTCTTC
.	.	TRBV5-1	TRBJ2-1	CASSLAWVDSNEQFF	TGCGCCAGCAGCTTGGCTTGGGTTGACAGTAATGAGCAGTTCTTC
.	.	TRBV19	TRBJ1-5	CASRVSRNQPQHF	TGTGCCAGTAGGGTGTCGAGGAATCAGCCCCAGCATTTT
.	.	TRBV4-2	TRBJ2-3	CASSPFAGSTDTQYF	TGTGCCAGCAGCCCGTTCGCAGGGTCCACAGATACGCAGTATTTT
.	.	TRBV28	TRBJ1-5	CASSPPGTTPGQPQHF	TGTGCCAGCAGTCCACCGGGGACCACTCCGGGGCAGCCCCAGCATTTT
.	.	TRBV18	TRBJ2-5	CASSLPSEQRETQYF	TGTGCCAGCTCTCTTCCCTCCGAACAGCGGGAGACCCAGTACTTC
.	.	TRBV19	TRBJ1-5	CASSITPGHSRGSQPQHF	TGTGCCAGTAGTATAACCCCGGGACACTCAAGGGGTAGTCAGCCCCAGCATTTT
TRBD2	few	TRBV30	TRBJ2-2	CAWSPLAGGRTGELFF	TGTGCCTGGAGTCCTCTAGCGGGGGGGCGTACCGGGGAGCTGTTTTTT
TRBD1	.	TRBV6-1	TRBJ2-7	CASSVAGTGTYEQYF	TGTGCCAGCAGTGTGGCCGGGACAGGTACCTACGAGCAGTACTTC
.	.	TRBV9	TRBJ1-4	CASSVGAGRNEKLFF	TGTGCCAGCAGCGTAGGGGCAGGGCGTAATGAAAAACTGTTTTTT
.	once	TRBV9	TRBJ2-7	CASSPETDPYEQYF	TGTGCCAGCAGCCCGGAGACGGACCCCTACGAGCAGTACTTC
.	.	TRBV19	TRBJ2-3	CASTLPGSTDTQYF	TGTGCCAGCACCCTTCCCGGGAGCACAGATACGCAGTATTTT
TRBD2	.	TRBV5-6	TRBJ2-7	CASSFRGLGQLEQYF	TGTGCCAGCAGCTTCAGGGGACTAGGGCAACTCGAGCAGTACTTC
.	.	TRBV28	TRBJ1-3	CASSTGSASGNTIYF	TGTGCCAGCAGCACAGGGTCGGCTTCAGGAAACACCATATATTTT
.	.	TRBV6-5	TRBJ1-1	CASSSQGWTEAFF	TGTGCCAGCAGTTCGCAGGGGTGGACTGAAGCTTTCTTT
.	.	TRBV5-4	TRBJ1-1	CASSRFNSTEAFF	TGTGCCAGCAGCCGGTTTAACAGCACTGAAGCTTTCTTT
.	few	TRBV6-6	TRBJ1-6	CASSAGTDNSPLHF	TGTGCCAGCAGTGCCGGGACGGATAATTCACCCCTCCACTTT
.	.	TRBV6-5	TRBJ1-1	CASKRGTGSNTEAFF	TGTGCCAGCAAGAGGGGTACAGGGTCCAACACTGAAGCTTTCTTT
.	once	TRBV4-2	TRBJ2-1	CASSLQGYNGQFF	TGTGCCAGCAGCCTCCAGGGTTACAATGGGCAGTTCTTC
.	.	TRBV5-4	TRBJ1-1	CASSLELEPEAFF	TGTGCCAGCAGCTTGGAGTTGGAACCTGAAGCTTTCTTT
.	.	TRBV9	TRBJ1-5	CASPVGQGWIKPQHF	TGTGCCAGCCCCGTGGGGCAGGGATGGATAAAGCCCCAGCATTTT
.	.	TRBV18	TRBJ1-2	CASSPDLTANYGYTF	TGTGCCAGCTCACCCGATCTGACAGCTAACTATGGCTACACCTTC
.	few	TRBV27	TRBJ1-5	CASSSLQFLSNQPQHF	TGTGCCAGCAGTTCCCTACAGTTCCTGAGCAATCAGCCCCAGCATTTT
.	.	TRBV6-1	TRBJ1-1	CASSERLLQGAEAFF	TGTGCCAGCAGTGAAAGACTCTTACAGGGCGCTGAAGCTTTCTTT
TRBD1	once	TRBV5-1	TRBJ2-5	CASSSAGTGGGETQYF	TGCGCCAGCAGCTCGGCCGGGACAGGGGGCGGCGAGACCCAGTACTTC
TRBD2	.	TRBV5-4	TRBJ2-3	CASSLVPSGESTDTQYF	TGTGCCAGCAGCTTGGTCCCTAGCGGAGAGAGCACAGATACGCAGTATTTT
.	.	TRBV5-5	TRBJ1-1	CASSLLSVNTEAFF	TGTGCCAGCAGCTTGTTATCTGTCAACACTGAAGCTTTCTTT
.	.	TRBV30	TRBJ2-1	CAWSVGSSSAEQFF	TGTGCCTGGAGTGTAGGTTCTAGCTCGGCTGAGCAGTTCTTC
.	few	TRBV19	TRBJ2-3	CASNRARKDTQYF	TGTGCCAGCAACCGGGCCCGGAAAGATACGCAGTATTTT
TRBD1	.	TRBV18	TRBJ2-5	CASSPDRGHGTQYF	TGTGCCAGCTCACCGGACAGGGGGCATGGGACCCAGTACTTC
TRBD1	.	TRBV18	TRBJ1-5	CASSPGQGADQPQHF	TGTGCCAGCTCACCGGGACAGGGGGCTGATCAGCCCCAGCATTTT
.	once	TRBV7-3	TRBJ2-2	CASSLNSGSGELFF	TGTGCCAGCAGCTTGAATTCCGGGAGCGGGGAGCTGTTTTTT
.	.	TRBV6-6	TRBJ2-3	CASSPRDTQYF	TGTGCCAGCAGCCCTAGAGATACGCAGTATTTT
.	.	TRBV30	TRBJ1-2	CAWQTEGVSNYGYTF	TGTGCCTGGCAGACCGAGGGGGTCTCTAACTATGGCTACACCTTC
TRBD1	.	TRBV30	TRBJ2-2	CAEQGQGTGELFF	TGTGCCGAGCAGGGACAGGGGACCGGGGAGCTGTTTTTT
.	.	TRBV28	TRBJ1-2	CASSPPGTQLYGYTF	TGTGCCAGCAGTCCACCGGGAACCCAGCTCTATGGCTACACCTTC
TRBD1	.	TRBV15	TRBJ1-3	CATTDRVGNTIYF	TGTGCCACCACGGACAGGGTTGGAAACACCATATATTTT
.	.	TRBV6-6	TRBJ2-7	CASSYSSEQYF	TGTGCCAGCAGTTACTCCAGCGAGCAGTACTTC
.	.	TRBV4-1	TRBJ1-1	CASSRLTGMDTEAFF	TGCGCCAGCAGCCGGCTAACAGGGATGGACACTGAAGCTTTCTTT